The 13 T cell receptor beta chains below come from one sample, sequenced in a study of beta chain features in type 1 diabetes. These receptors are not linked to any known antigen. Study observations and caveats: Researchers report that Type 1 diabetes patients had moderately but significantly shorter TCRB CDR3s across all four CD4+ subsets.

TCRB transcripts that were expressed got sequenced, as all of the isolated RNA had been reverse transcribed. Data came from immunoSEQ multiplex PCR; TCRdb stores just in-frame clones and leaves some out. The sample has under 250,000 clones, around 13% seen once. Material for sequencing was naive CD4+ T cells from blood. The source is a man younger than 40 with type 1 diabetes.

This clone was seen a few times. The rearrangement uses TRBV7-9 and TRBJ2-3, with D possibly matching TRBD2 (7 bases). Trimming removed 5 bases at V and 4 bases at J, with 16 bases between. This CDR3 has 15 amino acids. Germline CDR1 reads SEHNR; CDR2 reads FQNEAQ (reference sequence). The CDR3 bases are TGTGCCAGCAGCCCCTCGAGGGGGGGGGCAGATACGCAGTATTTT. It is translated as CASSPSRGGADTQYF.

On this clone itself: At one of its ends the junction is not consistent with the germline gene, which may arise from a read error. This chain uses TRBV18 with TRBJ2-7; D is uncertain. This CDR3 has 12 residues. CDR1 and CDR2 from the germline V gene are KGHSH and LQKENI. The CDR3 nucleotides are TGTGCCAGCTCACCTGACTCCTCCGAGCAGTACTTC. As protein: CASSPDSSEQYF.

The rearrangement uses TRBV21-1 and TRBJ1-5; the DNA was not used to check the table's D call, TRBD1. TRBV21-1 is tagged as a pseudogene. The CDR3 totals 15 residues. The DNA for the CDR3 is TGTGCCAGCAGCAAAGGACAGGGGAGGAATCAGCCCCAGCATTTT. Translation gives CASSKGQGRNQPQHF.

The chain couples TRBV6-1 to TRBJ1-1; D unresolved. Germline values: CDR1 MNHNS, CDR2 SASEGT. The CDR3 is 12 residues long. The V end lost 7 bases, the J end lost 0 bases, and 6 bases lay between the germline ends. The CDR3 DNA follows: TGTGCCAGCAACATCATGAACACTGAAGCTTTCTTT. The encoded protein is CASNIMNTEAFF.

The chain couples TRBV19 to TRBJ2-1; D is possibly TRBD2 (7 bases). Germline values: CDR1 LNHDA, CDR2 SQIVND (reference sequence). The CDR3 extends over 15 amino acids. Trimming removed 7 bases at V and 1 base at J, with 14 bases between. CDR3 DNA: TGTGCCAGTACCGAACAGGGAGGGTCCTACAATGAGCAGTTCTTC. Its translation is CASTEQGGSYNEQFF.

A few counts support this clone. The rearrangement joins TRBV2 to TRBJ1-1; 7 bases are a match to TRBD1. J was trimmed by 0 bases and V by 6 bases; bases with no gene match: 16. The CDR3 consists of 18 residues. Germline CDR1 reads SNHLY; CDR2 reads FYNNEI. For the CDR3, the DNA is TGTGCCAGCAGCCAAAGAGGGACAGCCTTAGTCATGAACACTGAAGCTTTCTTT. It translates to CASSQRGTALVMNTEAFF.

This clone was detected only a few times. The chain recombines TRBV4-1 with TRBJ2-1, with 7 bases fitting TRBD1. In germline, CDR1 is MGHRA, CDR2 YSYEKL. The CDR3 covers 17 residues. V lost 1 base and J lost 4; bases outside the gene matches: 10. Written as DNA, the CDR3 is TGCGCCAGCAGCCAAGCTGGAGACAGGGCGGTTTACAATGAGCAGTTCTTC. Amino acid sequence: CASSQAGDRAVYNEQFF.

This chain joins TRBV5-1 and TRBJ2-1; no definite D call. The ends were cut back, 1 base at V and 7 bases at J, with 6 bases in the middle. This CDR3 spans 12 amino acids. Germline CDR1 and CDR2: SGHRS and YFSETQ. The CDR3 loop is CASSLSRNEQFF. The CDR3 DNA reads TGCGCCAGCAGCTTGTCGAGGAATGAGCAGTTCTTC.

This clone was counted only a few times. The V call is TRBV7-9, the J call TRBJ2-1; possible D gene TRBD2, 5 bases. Germline loops: CDR1 SEHNR, CDR2 FQNEAQ (reference sequence). The CDR3 extends over 15 amino acids. V was cut by 6 bases and J by 3 bases, with 15 bases left in between. The CDR3 sequence: CASSYLAGSYNEQFF. In DNA, the CDR3 is TGTGCCAGCAGTTACCTGGCGGGTAGCTACAATGAGCAGTTCTTC.

This clone appeared a few times. This chain links TRBV19 with TRBJ2-2; 7 bases are a match to TRBD1. The CDR3 totals 17 residues. CDR1 is LNHDA, CDR2 SQIVND, per germline (reference sequence). Trimming at V came to 3 bases and at J to 5 bases, leaving 12 bases not matched to a gene. The CDR3 region has the DNA TGTGCCAGTAGTATCAGGCCCCGGACAGGCTGGACCGGGGAGCTGTTTTTT. It translates to CASSIRPRTGWTGELFF.

J is TRBJ1-2 and V is TRBV27; D remains ambiguous. CDR1 is MNHEY, CDR2 SMNVEV, per germline (reference sequence). V was cut by 2 bases and J by 4 bases, with 20 bases left in between. The CDR3 runs 17 residues. CDR3 sequence (DNA): TGTGCCAGCAGTTTAGGGTCAGGCCTAATCCCCAGCTATGGCTACACCTTC. Translated: CASSLGSGLIPSYGYTF.

CDR3 nucleotide sequence: TGTGCCAGCAGCTTGTTCCGGGAGGCTGAAGCTTTCTTT. Amino acids: CASSLFREAEAFF. This rearrangement joins TRBV11-2 to TRBJ1-1; D call uncertain. The CDR3 sequence is 13 residues long. V lost 3 bases, J lost 6 bases, and 11 bases lay in between. Germline CDR1 is SGHAT and CDR2 is FQNNGV.

The chain recombines TRBV11-3 with TRBJ2-5; 9 nucleotides match TRBD2. V gave up 8 bases and J gave up 3 bases; unmatched junction bases: 1. CDR1 SGHNT and CDR2 YENEEA come from the germline V gene. This CDR3 is built from 12 residues. This chain's CDR3 is CASRGREETQYF. CDR3 coding DNA: TGTGCCAGCCGCGGGAGGGAAGAGACCCAGTACTTC. Looking up the rest from reference TRBV11-3 and TRBJ2-5 gives the full variable domain: EAGVVQSPRYKIIEKKQPVAFWCNPISGHNTLYWYLQNLGQGPELLIRYENEEAVDDSQLPKDRFSAERLKGVDSTLKIQPAELGDSAVYLCASRGREETQYFGPGTRLLVL.